This section outlines one TCR beta chain sequence together with its context. Its antigen remains unknown. CDR3 length equals 16 residues. The J segment lost 0 bases and the V segment lost 0 bases, leaving 4 bases of the junction unmatched. In germline, CDR1 is ENHRY, CDR2 SYGVKD. The data are from a study of T-cell memory formation after mild COVID-19. Turning to the study itself: In these data, TCR clusters were largely donor specific.

It was 5'RACE with constant-segment primers that produced the TCR alpha and TCR beta cDNA libraries, which carried sample barcodes and UMIs. One entry per CDR3 protein results from TCRdb running MiXCR on the 5' RACE reads. The sample has some 290,000 distinct CDR3 sequences, about a sixth seen once; the top ten hold roughly 20%. Study outcomes and limitations: Within pre-infection memory, some responding clones were found, suggesting cross-reactive memory joined. There was a balanced CD4/CD8 profile in clones contracting day 15 to 85, and later expanders leaned CD4+.

This sequence originates from a man aged 18 to 35 who had mild COVID-19 (a few samples of this study predate the infection). Cell type and time point are not known. V usage is TRBV10-3 and J usage is TRBJ2-5; 7 bases are a match to TRBD2. Sequencing was carried out using PBMCs or a T cell subset sorted from them (not recorded which). DNA of the CDR3: TGTGCCATCAGTGAGTCGCTAGCGGCGTACCAAGAGACCCAGTACTTC. The encoded protein is CAISESLAAYQETQYF.